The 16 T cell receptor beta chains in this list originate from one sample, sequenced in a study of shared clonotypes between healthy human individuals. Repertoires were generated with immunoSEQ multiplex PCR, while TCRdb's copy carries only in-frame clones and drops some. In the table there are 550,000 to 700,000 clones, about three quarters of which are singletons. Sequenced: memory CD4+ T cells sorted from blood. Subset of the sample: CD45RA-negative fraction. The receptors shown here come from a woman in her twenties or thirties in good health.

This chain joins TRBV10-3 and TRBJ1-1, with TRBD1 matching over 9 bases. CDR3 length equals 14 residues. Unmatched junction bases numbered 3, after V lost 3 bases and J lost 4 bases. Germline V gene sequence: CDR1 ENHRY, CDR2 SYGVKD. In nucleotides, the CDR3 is TGTGCCATCAGTGATGGGACAGGGAGCACTGAAGCTTTCTTT. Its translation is CAISDGTGSTEAFF.

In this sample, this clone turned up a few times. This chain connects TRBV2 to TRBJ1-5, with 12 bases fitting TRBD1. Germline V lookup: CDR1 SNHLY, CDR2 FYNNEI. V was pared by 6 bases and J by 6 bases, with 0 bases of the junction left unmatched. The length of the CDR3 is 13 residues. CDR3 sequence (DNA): TGTGCCAGCAGGGGACAGGGGGCTCAGCCCCAGCATTTT. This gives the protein CASRGQGAQPQHF.

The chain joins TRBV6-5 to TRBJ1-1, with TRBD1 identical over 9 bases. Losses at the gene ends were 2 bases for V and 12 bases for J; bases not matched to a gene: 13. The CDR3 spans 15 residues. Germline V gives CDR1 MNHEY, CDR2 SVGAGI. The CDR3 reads CASSYRIDRDRDTFF. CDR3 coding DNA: TGTGCCAGCAGTTACCGTATTGACCGGGACAGGGACACTTTCTTT.

As DNA, the CDR3 is TGCAGCTCCCGACAGGGGCAAGAGACCCAGTACTTC. Residues: CSSRQGQETQYF. The rearrangement links TRBV29-1 to TRBJ2-5; 8 bases match TRBD1. V was clipped by 8 bases and J by 2 bases; unmatched bases: 4. CDR3 size: 12 residues. The germline V gene encodes CDR1 SQVTM and CDR2 ANQGSEA.

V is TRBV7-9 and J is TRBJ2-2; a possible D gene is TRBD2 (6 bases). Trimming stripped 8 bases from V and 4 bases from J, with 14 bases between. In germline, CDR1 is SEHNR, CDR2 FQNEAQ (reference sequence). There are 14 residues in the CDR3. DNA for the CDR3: TGTGCCAGCGACGTGAGCGGGCTCACCGGGGAGCTGTTTTTT. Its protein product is CASDVSGLTGELFF. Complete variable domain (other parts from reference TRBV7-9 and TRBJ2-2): DTGVSQNPRHKITKRGQNVTFRCDPISEHNRLYWYRQTLGQGPEFLTYFQNEAQLEKSRLLSDRFSAERPKGSFSTLEIQRTEQGDSAMYLCASDVSGLTGELFFGEGSRLTVL.

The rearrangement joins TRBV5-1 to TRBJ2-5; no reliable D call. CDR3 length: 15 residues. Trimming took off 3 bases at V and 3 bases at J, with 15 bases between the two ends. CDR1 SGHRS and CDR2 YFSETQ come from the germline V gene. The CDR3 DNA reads TGCGCCAGCAGCTCCCACCCCGAGAGAAAAGAGACCCAGTACTTC. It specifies CASSSHPERKETQYF.

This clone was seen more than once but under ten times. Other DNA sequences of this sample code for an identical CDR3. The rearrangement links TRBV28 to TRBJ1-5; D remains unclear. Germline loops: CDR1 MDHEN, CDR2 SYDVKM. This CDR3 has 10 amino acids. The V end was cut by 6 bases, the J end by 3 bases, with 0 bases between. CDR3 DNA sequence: TGTGCCAGCAGCAATCAGCCCCAGCATTTT. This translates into CASSNQPQHF.

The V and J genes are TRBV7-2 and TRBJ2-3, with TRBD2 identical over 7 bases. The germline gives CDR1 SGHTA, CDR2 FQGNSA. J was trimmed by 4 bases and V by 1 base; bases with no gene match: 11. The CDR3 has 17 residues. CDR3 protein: CASSLVFGLGPADTQYF. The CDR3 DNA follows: TGTGCCAGCAGCTTAGTCTTCGGACTAGGGCCTGCAGATACGCAGTATTTT.

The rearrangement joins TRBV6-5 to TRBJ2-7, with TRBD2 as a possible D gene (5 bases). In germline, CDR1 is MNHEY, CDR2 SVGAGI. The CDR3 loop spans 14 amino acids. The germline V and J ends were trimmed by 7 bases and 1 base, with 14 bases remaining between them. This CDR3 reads CASNLGWRSYEQYF. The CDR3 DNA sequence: TGTGCCAGCAATCTAGGGTGGAGGTCCTACGAGCAGTACTTC.

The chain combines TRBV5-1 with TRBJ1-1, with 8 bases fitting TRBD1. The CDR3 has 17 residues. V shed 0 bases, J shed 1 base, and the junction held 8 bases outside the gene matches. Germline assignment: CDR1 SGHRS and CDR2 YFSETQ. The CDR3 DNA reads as TGCGCCAGCAGCTTGGCGGCAGGGGGCGGCACGAACACTGAAGCTTTCTTT. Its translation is CASSLAAGGGTNTEAFF.

The CDR3: CASSFRTGPRETQYF. In DNA, the CDR3 is TGTGCCAGCAGCTTCCGGACAGGGCCCAGGGAGACCCAGTACTTC. V gene TRBV7-8 combines with J gene TRBJ2-5; 8 bases are a match to TRBD1. The CDR3 covers 15 residues. Germline CDR1 reads SGHVS; CDR2 reads FQNEAQ. Trimming took 3 bases from V and 5 from J; bases not matched to a gene: 8. Supplemented by reference TRBV7-8 and TRBJ2-5, the full variable domain reads GAGVSQSPRYKVAKRGQDVALRCDPISGHVSLFWYQQALGQGPEFLTYFQNEAQLDKSGLPSDRFFAERPEGSVSTLKIQRTQQEDSAVYLCASSFRTGPRETQYFGPGTRLLVL.

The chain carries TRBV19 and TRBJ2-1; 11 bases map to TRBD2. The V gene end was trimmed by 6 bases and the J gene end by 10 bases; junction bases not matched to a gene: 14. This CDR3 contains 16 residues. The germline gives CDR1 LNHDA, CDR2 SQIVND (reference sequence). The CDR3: CASRNHPNSGRGEQFF. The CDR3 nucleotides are TGTGCCAGTAGAAATCACCCTAATAGCGGGAGGGGAGAGCAGTTCTTC.

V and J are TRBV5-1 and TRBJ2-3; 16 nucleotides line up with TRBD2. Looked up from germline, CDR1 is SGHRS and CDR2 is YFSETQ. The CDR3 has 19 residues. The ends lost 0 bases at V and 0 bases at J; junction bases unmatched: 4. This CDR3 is CASSLVGTSGRVSTDTQYF. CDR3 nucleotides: TGCGCCAGCAGCTTGGTCGGGACTAGCGGGAGGGTTAGCACAGATACGCAGTATTTT.

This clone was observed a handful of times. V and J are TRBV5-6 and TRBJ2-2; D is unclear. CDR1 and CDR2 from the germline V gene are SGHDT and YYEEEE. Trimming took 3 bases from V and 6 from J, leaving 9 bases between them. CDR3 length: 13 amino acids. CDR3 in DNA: TGTGCCAGCAGCTCTATAGGGTCCGGGGAGCTGTTTTTT. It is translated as CASSSIGSGELFF.

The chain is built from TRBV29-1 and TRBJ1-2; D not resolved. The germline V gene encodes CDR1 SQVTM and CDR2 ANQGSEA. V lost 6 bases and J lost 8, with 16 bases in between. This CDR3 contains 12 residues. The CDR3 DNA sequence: TGCAGCGTCTTTAGGGTCGGTGGCGGCTACACCTTC. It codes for CSVFRVGGGYTF.

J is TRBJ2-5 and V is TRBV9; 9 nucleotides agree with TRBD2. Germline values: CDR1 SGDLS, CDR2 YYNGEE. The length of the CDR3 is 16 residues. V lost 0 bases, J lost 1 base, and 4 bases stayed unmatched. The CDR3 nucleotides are TGTGCCAGCAGCGTAGGGGGCGGGAGGGCCCAAGAGACCCAGTACTTC. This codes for CASSVGGGRAQETQYF.